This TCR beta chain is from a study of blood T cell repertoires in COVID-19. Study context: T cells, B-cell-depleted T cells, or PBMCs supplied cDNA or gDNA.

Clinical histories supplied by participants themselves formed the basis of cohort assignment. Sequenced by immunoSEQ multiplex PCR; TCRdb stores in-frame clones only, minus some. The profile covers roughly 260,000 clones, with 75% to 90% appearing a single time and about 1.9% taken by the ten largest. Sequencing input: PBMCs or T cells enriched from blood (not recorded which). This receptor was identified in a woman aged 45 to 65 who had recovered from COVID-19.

The CDR3 DNA is TGTGCCAGCAGTGATCCACAGGGAGTCTCCTACGAGCAGTACTTC. Encoded protein: CASSDPQGVSYEQYF. This sequence joins TRBV2 and TRBJ2-7, with D possibly TRBD1 on 6 matching bases. This CDR3 has 15 residues. The germline CDR1 and CDR2 sequences are SNHLY and FYNNEI. Trimming pared 3 bases from V and 0 bases from J, leaving 12 bases between.